This T cell receptor beta chain was profiled in a study of Tregs in tolerant kidney transplant recipients (dated by TCRdb to between 2018 and 2020). About the study as a whole: Transplants used related donors with nonmyeloablative bone marrow transplantation; mixed chimerism was transient in the human trials. The study used TCRbeta sequencing to identify donor-specific regulatory T cells before combined kidney and bone marrow transplantation, then tracked those cells after transplant.

Interpreted using the paper, the time point label stands for: blood sample drawn before combined kidney and bone marrow transplant. Thawed PBMCs were FACS-sorted into unstimulated Tregs (CD4+CD25+CD127-), CD4+ non-Tregs (CD4+CD25-), CD4 cells and CD8 cells. Patients were 4 combined kidney and bone marrow transplant recipients from the ITN036ST trial, and only these trial subjects had samples available. Healthy control blood was processed by Ficoll density gradient to PBMCs and cryopreserved; patient PBMCs were collected before and after transplant. Overall study outcomes, separate from this receptor: For some patients the PCR primers changed over time, which made it impossible to compare the samples from those patients at the nucleotide level. Expanding Tregs with activated donor B cells appeared to identify the most biologically relevant and donor-specific TCRbeta repertoire. Donor-specific Treg expansion exceeded global Treg expansion in tolerant patients, suggesting antigen-driven rather than nonspecific expansion. The study was constrained by small patient numbers, and validation of the findings is required in larger populations and under other immunosuppression protocols. Although technical replication error seemed to be minimal, the question of biological reproducibility was not addressed directly.

As regards this clone: The antigen it recognizes is unknown. Base qualities are missing; no much larger clone stands one base away.

Genomic DNA was extracted from sorted cells with the QIAGEN DNeasy Blood and Tissue Kit for TCRbeta CDR3 sequencing. High-throughput TCRbeta CDR3 sequencing, including PCR amplification with bias correction and internal controls, was performed commercially through immunoSEQ. For the original study's pipeline: Unique productive TCRbeta sequences were defined by CDR3 nucleotide sequence where primers matched, and otherwise by CDR3 amino acid sequence together with Vbeta and Jbeta genes. To correct for sorting error, sequences found in more than one sorted population at a frequency ratio of 2:1 or less were discarded, and the remaining shared sequences were assigned to the population with the higher frequency. Donor-reactive sequences were defined as at least 5-fold expanded in CFSE-low cells versus unstimulated cells, with frequency of at least 0.01% in CFSE-low cells. Jensen-Shannon divergence calculated on the top 100 TCRbeta sequences ranked by frequency was used to measure repertoire divergence. For any sample with multiple sequencing runs, sorting error was corrected in each run separately before the runs were pooled. TCRdb retrieved this table from immuneACCESS and kept in-frame rearrangements only. Not all clones are present; in checked studies, unresolved V genes account for under half, and no reason is known for the remainder. V, J and clone size derive from that table, while D and trimming were established from the DNA sequence. The sample table contains 100,000 to 120,000 clones; only one count was recorded for nearly 90% of them. The ten top clones hold 0.3% to 0.4% of the sample.

Taken from cysteine to phenylalanine, the CDR3 has 14 residues. Solely the CDR3 DNA is kept, with 42 bases framed from the first base. V loses 3 bases of germline sequence and J loses 1 base, and the interval between the two ends is 9 bases. The germline V gene gives CDR1 as MNHNS and CDR2 as SASEGT. The sequence was obtained from a human donor who received a combined kidney and bone marrow transplant. The chain couples TRBV6-1 to TRBJ1-1; the D gene remains uncertain. The sample was CD4+ T cells from blood, taken before the transplant. The CDR3 reads as follows: CASSDQAGNTEAFF. The DNA is as follows: TGTGCCAGCAGTGACCAAGCAGGGAACACTGAAGCTTTCTTT.